The 25 T cell receptor beta chains reported below all come from one sample, sequenced in a study of T cell responses to AZD1222 COVID-19 vaccine. The assay was immunoSEQ multiplex PCR, and TCRdb's table has in-frame clones only and misses some. The table has about 260,000 clones, 90% to 95% seen once. The sample here was peripheral blood, taken on day 0 of AZD1222 vaccination. These receptors were taken from an adult in good health.

The rearrangement links TRBV28 to TRBJ1-3; weak D call: TRBD1 (6 bases). Trimming took off 2 bases at V and 3 bases at J, with 17 bases between the two ends. The V gene's germline CDR1 is MDHEN and CDR2 SYDVKM. This CDR3 contains 17 residues. The CDR3 nucleotides are TGTGCCAGCAGTTTACCACAGGGTGGGTTAAATGGAAACACCATATATTTT. It yields the protein CASSLPQGGLNGNTIYF.

The J gene is TRBJ1-2, the V gene TRBV6-2 or TRBV6-3; no clear D gene. The CDR3 has 13 amino acids. V was pared by 5 bases and J by 8 bases, with 15 bases between. Germline V gene data show CDR1 as MNHEY and CDR2 as SVGEGT. The CDR3 coding sequence is TGTGCCAGCAGTCCGAGGGCCTCGGGCGGCTACACCTTC. It specifies CASSPRASGGYTF.

This clone is a singleton in its sample. The chain carries TRBV7-9 and TRBJ2-5; 8 bases map to TRBD1. V lost 8 bases to trimming and J lost 3 bases; unmatched junction nucleotides: 14. CDR1 and CDR2 (germline): SEHNR, FQNEAQ (reference sequence). The CDR3 is 16 amino acids. The CDR3 sequence: CASSVTGVREKETQYF. The CDR3 DNA reads as TGTGCCAGCTCTGTGACAGGGGTCAGGGAGAAAGAGACCCAGTACTTC.

The chain has TRBV11-2 and TRBJ1-1, with 9 bases that match TRBD1. V dropped 4 bases and J dropped 12; count of bases not matched to a gene: 15. The CDR3 is 15 residues long. Germline V gene data show CDR1 as SGHAT and CDR2 as FQNNGV. CDR3 bases: TGTGCCAGCAGCTCGCAGACTCTCCCCGGGACAGGGTCTTTCTTT. As protein: CASSSQTLPGTGSFF. Full variable domain (remainder filled in from reference TRBV11-2 and TRBJ1-1): EAGVAQSPRYKIIEKRQSVAFWCNPISGHATLYWYQQILGQGPKLLIQFQNNGVVDDSQLPKDRFSAERLKGVDSTLKIQPAKLEDSAVYLCASSSQTLPGTGSFFGQGTRLTVV.

V and J are TRBV3-1 (or the pseudogene TRBV3-2) and TRBJ2-1; the match to TRBD2 covers 8 bases. CDR1 and CDR2 from the germline V gene are LGHDT and YNNKEL (reference sequence). The ends lost 4 bases at V and 8 bases at J; junction bases unmatched: 10. There are 15 residues in the CDR3. Written as DNA, the CDR3 is TGTGCCAGCAGCCTAACGGGGGGGCAGTCGGATGAGCAGTTCTTC. This translates into CASSLTGGQSDEQFF.

J is TRBJ2-2 and V is TRBV5-1; D remains ambiguous. V lost 0 bases and J 1 base, leaving 7 bases between the germline ends. The CDR3 is made up of 15 amino acids. Germline V CDR1 and CDR2: SGHRS, YFSETQ. CDR3 bases: TGCGCCAGCAGCTTGGAGGGCCAGAACACCGGGGAGCTGTTTTTT. Protein product: CASSLEGQNTGELFF.

The CDR3 nucleotides are TGTGCCAGCAGCCAACCGGGGCCCTATGGCTACACCTTC. It specifies CASSQPGPYGYTF. This rearrangement joins TRBV3-1 (or the pseudogene TRBV3-2) to TRBJ1-2, with TRBD1 as a possible D gene (5 bases). Germline V gene sequence: CDR1 LGHDT, CDR2 YNNKEL (reference sequence). The CDR3 consists of 13 residues. V lost 2 bases to trimming and J lost 4 bases, with 8 bases between them.

The rearrangement uses TRBV5-4 and TRBJ2-6, with D perhaps matching TRBD1 or TRBD2 (5 bases each). Germline CDR1 reads SGHNT; CDR2 reads YYREEE (reference sequence). V lost 0 bases and J 0 bases, leaving 10 bases between the germline ends. The CDR3 contains 17 residues. The CDR3 DNA reads as TGTGCCAGCAGCTTGGGGGGACGGTCCTCTGGGGCCAACGTCCTGACTTTC. Protein: CASSLGGRSSGANVLTF. Supplemented by reference TRBV5-4 and TRBJ2-6, the full variable domain reads ETGVTQSPTHLIKTRGQQVTLRCSSQSGHNTVSWYQQALGQGPQFIFQYYREEENGRGNFPPRFSGLQFPNYSSELNVNALELDDSALYLCASSLGGRSSGANVLTFGAGSRLTVL.

The J gene is TRBJ2-7, the V gene TRBV28; either TRBD1 or TRBD2 may supply D (5 bases each). The CDR3 has 13 amino acids. V shed 4 bases and J shed 2 bases, with 9 bases lying between them. Germline V CDR1 and CDR2: MDHEN, SYDVKM. CDR3 in DNA: TGTGCCAGCAGTTGGGACGAGGCCTACGAGCAGTACTTC. Translated: CASSWDEAYEQYF. The full variable domain, with the rest looked up from reference TRBV28 and TRBJ2-7, is DVKVTQSSRYLVKRTGEKVFLECVQDMDHENMFWYRQDPGLGLRLIYFSYDVKMKEKGDIPEGYSVSREKKERFSLILESASTNQTSMYLCASSWDEAYEQYFGPGTRLTVT.

The V gene is TRBV5-1, the J gene TRBJ2-3; D call uncertain. Germline V lookup: CDR1 SGHRS, CDR2 YFSETQ. V lost 0 bases, J lost 4 bases, and 9 bases lay in between. This CDR3 spans 14 amino acids. CDR3 sequence reads: CASSLGGYSDTQYF. In DNA form, the CDR3 reads TGCGCCAGCAGCTTGGGAGGTTATTCAGATACGCAGTATTTT.

The chain uses TRBV18 and TRBJ1-2; TRBD1 matches 8 bases. The CDR3 sequence is 14 residues long. V was pared by 2 bases and J by 9 bases, with 8 bases of the junction left unmatched. Per germline, CDR1 KGHSH and CDR2 LQKENI. The CDR3 DNA sequence: TGTGCCAGCTCACCAGAAGGACAGGGATCGCGCTACACCTTC. Protein product: CASSPEGQGSRYTF.

The genes are TRBV10-3 and TRBJ2-6; D is uncertain. Trimming pared 11 bases from V and 4 bases from J, leaving 18 bases between. The CDR3 is 15 residues long. Germline V gene lookup returns CDR1 ENHRY and CDR2 SYGVKD. In DNA, the CDR3 is TGTGCCGCCTCTTGGGCCCGCCTCGGGGCCAACGTCCTGACTTTC. The encoded protein is CAASWARLGANVLTF.

The chain links TRBV10-3 to TRBJ1-4; 9 nucleotides match TRBD1. The germline gives CDR1 ENHRY, CDR2 SYGVKD. With 3 bases clipped from V and 0 bases from J, the junction kept 2 bases outside the gene matches. The CDR3 runs to 16 residues. Here the CDR3 DNA reads TGTGCCATCAGTGACGACAGGGGGGCAACTAATGAAAAACTGTTTTTT. It specifies CAISDDRGATNEKLFF.

This clone was seen a single time. The rearrangement uses TRBV21-1 and TRBJ1-5; TRBD1 reflects the table's D call only, with no check against the DNA. TRBV21-1 is assigned pseudogene status. The CDR3 loop spans 15 amino acids. Here the CDR3 DNA reads TGTGCCAGCACCTTCGACAGACGGGGCAATCAGCCCCAGCATTTT. Its translation: CASTFDRRGNQPQHF.

The rearrangement uses TRBV7-8 and TRBJ2-5; D ambiguous. This CDR3 contains 14 residues. The germline V and J ends were trimmed by 2 bases and 1 base, with 8 bases remaining between them. Germline V gives CDR1 SGHVS, CDR2 FQNEAQ. The CDR3 is CASSLSWTQETQYF. CDR3 DNA sequence: TGTGCCAGCAGCTTAAGCTGGACCCAAGAGACCCAGTACTTC.

The chain uses TRBV2 and TRBJ1-1; a weak D match, TRBD1 (5 bases). The CDR3 loop spans 14 amino acids. Between the trimmed V and J ends, which lost 11 bases and 4 bases, there was a span of 20 bases. CDR1 is SNHLY, CDR2 FYNNEI, per germline. The CDR3 DNA reads as TGTGCCGGCCGCCCGGAATCTGGGGGCACTGAAGCTTTCTTT. Protein product: CAGRPESGGTEAFF. The variable domain in full, completed from reference TRBV2 and TRBJ1-1, reads EPEVTQTPSHQVTQMGQEVILRCVPISNHLYFYWYRQILGQKVEFLVSFYNNEISEKSEIFDDQFSVERPDGSNFTLKIRSTKLEDSAMYFCAGRPESGGTEAFFGQGTRLTVV.

This clone appeared a single time. The sample contains more than one DNA sequence encoding this CDR3. The chain combines TRBV9 with TRBJ1-6; tentative D call: TRBD1 (6 bases). Trimming cost V 2 bases and J 1 base, with 7 bases left between them. The length of the CDR3 is 15 residues. Germline values: CDR1 SGDLS, CDR2 YYNGEE. CDR3 sequence reads: CASSVQGSYNSPLHF. The CDR3 bases are TGTGCCAGCAGCGTTCAGGGGTCCTATAATTCACCCCTCCACTTT.

This chain connects TRBV15 to TRBJ1-1, with 11 nucleotides matching TRBD1. Per germline, CDR1 LNHNV and CDR2 YYDKDF (reference sequence). Germline trimming cut 6 bases from V and 5 bases from J; bases unmatched to any gene: 14. CDR3 length: 17 residues. In nucleotides, the CDR3 is TGTGCCACCAGTCCCCGGACAGGGGGCGCCGTTTGGACTGAAGCTTTCTTT. Amino acids: CATSPRTGGAVWTEAFF.

The chain employs TRBV28 and TRBJ2-7, with 14 nucleotides matching TRBD2. The CDR3 consists of 15 residues. V lost 6 bases and J lost 6; bases outside the gene matches: 7. Germline V gene data show CDR1 as MDHEN and CDR2 as SYDVKM. In nucleotides, the CDR3 is TGTGCCAGCAGGTCCCAGACTAGCGGGGGGGCCGAGCAGTACTTC. It encodes CASRSQTSGGAEQYF.

This sequence joins TRBV28 and TRBJ1-5, with unresolved D. Germline-derived CDR1 and CDR2 are MDHEN and SYDVKM. The CDR3 consists of 15 residues. V was cut by 0 bases and J by 4 bases, with 10 bases left in between. The CDR3, as DNA: TGTGCCAGCAGTTTATGGCGGCAGGTTAATCAGCCCCAGCATTTT. Translation gives CASSLWRQVNQPQHF.

The gene calls are TRBV19 and TRBJ2-7; TRBD1 might be the D (6 bases). There are 15 residues in the CDR3. V was clipped by 6 bases and J by 3 bases, with 18 bases between them. Germline CDR1 is LNHDA and CDR2 is SQIVND (reference sequence). This chain's CDR3 is CASSPRDTAGYEQYF. DNA of the CDR3: TGTGCCAGTAGCCCTAGGGACACCGCGGGCTACGAGCAGTACTTC.

The chain recombines TRBV2 with TRBJ2-1, with unresolved D. The CDR3 loop spans 15 amino acids. CDR1 is SNHLY and CDR2 is FYNNEI in the germline V gene. The ends were cut back, 2 bases at V and 3 bases at J, with 11 bases in the middle. The CDR3 spells CASSEPGPVYNEQFF. CDR3 DNA sequence: TGTGCCAGCAGTGAACCGGGCCCCGTCTACAATGAGCAGTTCTTC.

V is TRBV25-1 and J is TRBJ1-1; no firm D call. From germline, CDR1 is MGHDK and CDR2 SYGVNS. With 1 base removed from V and 5 bases from J, the gap between germline ends came to 11 bases. The CDR3 is 14 residues long. The CDR3 reads CASSESEGWTEAFF. The DNA of the CDR3 is TGTGCCAGCAGTGAATCGGAGGGTTGGACTGAAGCTTTCTTT.

The V call is TRBV5-1, the J call TRBJ2-1; no clear D. V lost 0 bases, J lost 8 bases, and 12 bases lay in between. The germline V gene encodes CDR1 SGHRS and CDR2 YFSETQ. There are 14 residues in the CDR3. The CDR3 is CASSLDGSVDEQFF. CDR3 DNA sequence: TGCGCCAGCAGCTTGGATGGGTCCGTCGATGAGCAGTTCTTC.

This chain links TRBV23-1 with TRBJ2-1, with TRBD1 matching 7 bases. TRBV23-1 is designated an ORF whose function remains uncertain. After removal of 2 bases from V and 2 bases from J, the junction contained 9 bases not matched to a gene. The CDR3 covers 17 residues. CDR3 sequence (DNA): TGCGCCAGCAGTCAACCCCTAGGCCAGGGGGCCTACAATGAGCAGTTCTTC. Its protein is CASSQPLGQGAYNEQFF.